This T cell receptor beta chain was documented in a study of CD8 T cell repertoires and HIV-1 epitope variants. Study overall: Twenty-five autologous and known Gag and Nef epitope variant peptides each stimulated T cells separately. Controls were a CMV, EBV and flu pool, Ebola AY9, and no peptide. Enriched T cells were co-cultured with equal numbers of autologous T cell-negative antigen-presenting cells.

Germline CDR1 and CDR2: PRHDT and FYEKMQ (reference sequence). CDR3 length: 12 amino acids. V was shortened by 3 bases and J by 1 base, with 3 bases between the two germline ends. This clone has a handful of counts. Its matching antigen is unknown. Study-level findings and limits: Most of the nine antigen-specific clonotypes appeared cross-reactive to autologous or escape variants.

Using immunoSEQ multiplex PCR, the repertoire was profiled, and TCRdb retains in-frame clones only, with some absent. The table records 3,600 or so clones, around two thirds of them present only once. This chain links TRBV13 with TRBJ1-1; no clear D. The receptor comes from a male donor with HIV. Sequencing was performed on cultured CD8+ T cells derived from PBMCs. The CDR3 DNA reads TGTGCCAGCAGCTTGGCGAACACTGAAGCTTTCTTT. This codes for CASSLANTEAFF.